Below, 10 T cell receptor beta chains from the same sample are listed, as sequenced in a study of tumor and adjacent non-tumor tissue in lung cancer. The library came from three nested PCR rounds adapted from ARM-PCR protocols. TCRdb processed the multiplex PCR reads anew with MiXCR; each CDR3 protein has one entry. The sample holds some 200,000 distinct CDR3 sequences, 60% to 75% seen once. This sample's RNA came from whole unsorted tissue. The sequencing sample was made of lung tumor tissue. Receptor source: a man aged 55 to 70 with non-small cell lung cancer.

Concerning this clonotype itself: This may be a read error, as it is one base from a much larger clone. The genes are TRBV12-3 or TRBV12-4 and TRBJ1-5; 7 bases are a match to TRBD1. V lost 7 bases to trimming and J lost 0 bases; unmatched junction nucleotides: 6. The CDR3 spans 15 residues. CDR3 in DNA: TGTGCCAGCAATCAGCAGGGGGTTAGCAATCAGCCCCAGCATTTT. Protein: CASNQQGVSNQPQHF.

Notes on this clonotype: A much larger clonotype is one base distant, so this may be a read error. This chain uses TRBV6-2 or TRBV6-3 with TRBJ1-1; a weak D match, TRBD1 (5 bases). The length of the CDR3 is 16 residues. The germline gives CDR1 MNHEY, CDR2 SVGEGT. V lost 6 bases to trimming and J lost 2 bases, with 19 bases between them. The CDR3 is CASRVETVVYNTEAFF. The CDR3 DNA follows: TGTGCCAGCAGAGTTGAGACAGTGGTATACAACACTGAAGCTTTCTTT.

Notes on this clonotype: At one of its ends the junction is not consistent with the germline gene, which may arise from a read error. The chain couples TRBV20-1 to TRBJ1-1; 7 nucleotides align to TRBD1. Germline CDR1 and CDR2: DFQATT and SNEGSKA (reference sequence). This CDR3 has 12 residues. The CDR3 region is CSPPDRDTEVFF. DNA of the CDR3: TGCAGTCCCCCTGACAGGGACACTGAAGTTTTCTTT.

The V gene is TRBV6-5, the J gene TRBJ2-1; the match to TRBD1 covers 7 bases. The CDR3 is 16 amino acids. The junction had 13 bases not matched to a gene; V was cut back by 6 bases and J by 5 bases. CDR1 MNHEY and CDR2 SVGAGI come from the germline V gene. CDR3 amino acids: CASSPRDRVIDNEQFF. CDR3 DNA: TGTGCCAGCAGCCCTCGCGACAGGGTGATCGACAATGAGCAGTTCTTC.

As concerns this clonotype: The junction differs from germline at one of its ends, possibly a read error. The J gene is TRBJ2-2, the V gene TRBV11-1, with 10 nucleotides matching TRBD2. CDR1 SGHAT and CDR2 FQDESV come from the germline V gene (reference sequence). This CDR3 comprises 15 residues. CDR3 in DNA: TGTGCCAGCAGCACTAGCGGGATAAACACCGGGGAGCTGTCTTTT. Translating gives CASSTSGINTGELSF.

This chain links TRBV2 with TRBJ1-1; 7 bases map to TRBD1. The germline gives CDR1 SNHLY, CDR2 FYNNEI. CDR3 length: 14 amino acids. Trimming took 9 bases from V and 0 from J; bases not matched to a gene: 7. This CDR3 is CASSVGQLNTEAFF. CDR3 in DNA: TGTGCCAGTAGCGTGGGACAGCTGAACACTGAAGCTTTCTTT.

About this clonotype itself: Possible read error: a much larger clone is one base away. This chain joins TRBV29-1 and TRBJ2-5; 11 nucleotides agree with TRBD2. This CDR3 has 15 residues. Germline assignment: CDR1 SQVTM and CDR2 ANQGSEA. The V segment lost 5 bases and the J segment 5 bases; nucleotides outside the gene matches: 10. CDR3 residues: CSVTSGRGSTETQYF. DNA of the CDR3: TGCAGCGTTACTAGCGGGAGAGGCTCCACGGAGACCCAGTACTTC.

Points on this clonotype: One base away lies a much larger clone, so this may be a sequencing read error. The gene calls are TRBV28 and TRBJ1-5, with a possible D match to TRBD1 (5 bases). CDR1 is MDHEN and CDR2 is SYDVKM in the germline V gene. The CDR3 length is 15 residues. The CDR3 bases are TGTGCCAGCAGTTTAGGTCCAGGGAGCAATCTGCCCCAGCATTTT. Protein product: CASSLGPGSNLPQHF. Supplemented by reference TRBV28 and TRBJ1-5, the full variable domain reads DVKVTQSSRYLVKRTGEKVFLECVQDMDHENMFWYRQDPGLGLRLIYFSYDVKMKEKGDIPEGYSVSREKKERFSLILESASTNQTSMYLCASSLGPGSNLPQHFGDGTRLSIL.

The chain is built from TRBV6-1 and TRBJ2-7; TRBD1 or TRBD2 may be the D gene (5 bases each). Deletions cut 9 bases from V and 4 bases from J, with 19 bases between. The CDR3 is 14 amino acids. In germline, CDR1 is MNHNS, CDR2 SASEGT. The chain's CDR3 is CASMGPMKGYEQYF. For the CDR3, the DNA is TGTGCCAGTATGGGACCGATGAAAGGATACGAGCAGTACTTC.

Regarding this clonotype: Compared with germline, one end of the junction differs, possibly owing to a read error. The rearrangement joins TRBV6-1 to TRBJ1-2, with TRBD1 identical over 7 bases. Germline CDR1 reads MNHNS; CDR2 reads SASEGT. This CDR3 has 15 amino acids. CDR3 sequence: CANSEARQGGYGYTF. The CDR3 DNA sequence: TGCGCCAACAGTGAAGCTAGACAGGGAGGCTATGGCTACACCTTC.